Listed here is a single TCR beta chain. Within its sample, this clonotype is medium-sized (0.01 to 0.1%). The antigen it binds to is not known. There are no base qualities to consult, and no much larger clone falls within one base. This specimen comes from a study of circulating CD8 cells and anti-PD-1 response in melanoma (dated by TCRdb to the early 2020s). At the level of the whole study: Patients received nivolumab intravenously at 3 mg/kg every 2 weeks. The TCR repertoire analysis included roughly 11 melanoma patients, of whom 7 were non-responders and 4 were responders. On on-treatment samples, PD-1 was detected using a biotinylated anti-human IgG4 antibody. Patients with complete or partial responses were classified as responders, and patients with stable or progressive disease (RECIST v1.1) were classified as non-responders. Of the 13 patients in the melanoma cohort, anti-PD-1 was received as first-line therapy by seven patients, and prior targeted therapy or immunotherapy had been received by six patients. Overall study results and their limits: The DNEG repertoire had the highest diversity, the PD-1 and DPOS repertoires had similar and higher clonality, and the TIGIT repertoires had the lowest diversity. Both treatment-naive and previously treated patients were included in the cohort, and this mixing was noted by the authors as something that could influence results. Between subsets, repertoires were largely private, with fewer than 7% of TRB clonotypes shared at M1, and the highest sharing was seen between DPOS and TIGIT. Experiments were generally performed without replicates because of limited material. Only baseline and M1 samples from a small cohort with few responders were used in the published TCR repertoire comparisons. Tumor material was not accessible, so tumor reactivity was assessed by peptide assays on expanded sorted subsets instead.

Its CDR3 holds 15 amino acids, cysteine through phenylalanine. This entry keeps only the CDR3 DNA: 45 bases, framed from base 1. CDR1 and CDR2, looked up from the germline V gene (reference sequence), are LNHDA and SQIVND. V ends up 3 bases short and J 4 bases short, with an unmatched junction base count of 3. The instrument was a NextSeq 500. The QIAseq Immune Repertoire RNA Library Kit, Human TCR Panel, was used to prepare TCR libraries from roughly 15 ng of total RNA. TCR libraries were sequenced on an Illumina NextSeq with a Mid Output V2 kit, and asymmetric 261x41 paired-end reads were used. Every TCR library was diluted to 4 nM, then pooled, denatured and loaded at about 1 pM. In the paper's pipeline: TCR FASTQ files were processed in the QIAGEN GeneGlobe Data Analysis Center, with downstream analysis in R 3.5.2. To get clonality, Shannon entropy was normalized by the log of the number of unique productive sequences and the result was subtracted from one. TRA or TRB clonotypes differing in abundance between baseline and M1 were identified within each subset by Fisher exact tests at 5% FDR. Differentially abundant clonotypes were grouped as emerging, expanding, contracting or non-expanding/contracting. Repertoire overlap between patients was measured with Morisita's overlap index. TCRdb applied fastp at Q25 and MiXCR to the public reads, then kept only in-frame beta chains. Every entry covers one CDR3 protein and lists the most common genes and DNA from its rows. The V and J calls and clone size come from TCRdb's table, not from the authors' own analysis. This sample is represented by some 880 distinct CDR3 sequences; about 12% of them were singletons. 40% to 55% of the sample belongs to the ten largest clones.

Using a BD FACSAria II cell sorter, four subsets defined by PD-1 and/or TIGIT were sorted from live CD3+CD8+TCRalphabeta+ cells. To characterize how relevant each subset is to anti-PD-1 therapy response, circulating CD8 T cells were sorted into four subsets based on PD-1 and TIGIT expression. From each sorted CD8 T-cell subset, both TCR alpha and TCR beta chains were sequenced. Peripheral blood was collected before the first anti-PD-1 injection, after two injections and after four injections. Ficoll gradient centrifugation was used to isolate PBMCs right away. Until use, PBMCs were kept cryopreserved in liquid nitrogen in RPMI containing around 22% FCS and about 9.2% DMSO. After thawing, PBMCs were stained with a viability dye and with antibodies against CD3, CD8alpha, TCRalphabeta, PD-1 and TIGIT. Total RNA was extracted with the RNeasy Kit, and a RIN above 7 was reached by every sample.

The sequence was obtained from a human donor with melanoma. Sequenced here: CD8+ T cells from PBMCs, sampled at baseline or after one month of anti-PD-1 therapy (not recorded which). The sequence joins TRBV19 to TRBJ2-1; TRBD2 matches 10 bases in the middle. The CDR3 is CASSITSGEYNEQFF. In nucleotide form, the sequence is TGTGCCAGTAGTATCACTAGCGGGGAGTACAATGAGCAGTTCTTC.